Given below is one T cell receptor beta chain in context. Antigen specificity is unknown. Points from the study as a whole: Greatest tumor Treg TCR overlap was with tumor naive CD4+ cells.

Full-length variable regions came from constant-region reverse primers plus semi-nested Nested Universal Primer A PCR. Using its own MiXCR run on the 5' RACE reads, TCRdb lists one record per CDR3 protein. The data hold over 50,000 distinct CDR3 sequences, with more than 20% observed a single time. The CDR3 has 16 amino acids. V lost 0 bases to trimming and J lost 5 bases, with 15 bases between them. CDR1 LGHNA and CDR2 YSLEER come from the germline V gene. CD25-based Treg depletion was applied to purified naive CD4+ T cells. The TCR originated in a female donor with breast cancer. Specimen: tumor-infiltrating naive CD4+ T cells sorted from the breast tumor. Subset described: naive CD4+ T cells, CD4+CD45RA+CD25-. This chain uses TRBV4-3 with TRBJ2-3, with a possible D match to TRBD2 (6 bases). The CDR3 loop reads CASSQDSQRVEDTQYF. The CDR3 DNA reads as TGCGCCAGCAGCCAAGATAGCCAGCGGGTCGAAGATACGCAGTATTTT.